The 10 T cell receptor beta chains below were found in one sample sequenced in a study of blood T cell repertoires in COVID-19 (TCRdb year 2020). The library was prepared using the immunoSEQ multiplex PCR assay. Sourced from immuneACCESS, this table was stored by TCRdb with only in-frame sequences that have V and J called. A share of the clones is absent; for the studies checked, an unresolved V gene accounts for under half, and the remainder has no known explanation. This sample holds nearly 80,000 clones; roughly 80% were observed only once. The top ten hold 30% to 45% of the sample. The sequenced sample consisted of peripheral blood. All receptors come from a woman aged 65 to 85 with acute or convalescent COVID-19.

This clone was recorded once. The rearrangement links TRBV20-1 to TRBJ2-1; 7 nucleotides match TRBD2. The CDR3 runs 11 residues. Germline V CDR1 and CDR2: DFQATT, SNEGSKA (reference sequence). J lost 14 bases, V lost 6 bases, and 10 bases had no gene match. The CDR3 coding sequence is TGCAGTGCCAAGAGAGGGAGGGCGGAGTTCTTC. Translation gives CSAKRGRAEFF.

The V and J genes are TRBV2 and TRBJ1-6; TRBD1 matches at 10 bases. The V gene end was trimmed by 7 bases and the J gene end by 10 bases; junction bases not matched to a gene: 4. Germline CDR1 SNHLY, CDR2 FYNNEI. The CDR3 spans 13 residues. The CDR3 sequence: CASTRDRGSPLHF. Here the CDR3 DNA reads TGTGCCAGCACACGGGACAGGGGATCACCCCTCCACTTT.

This chain links TRBV27 with TRBJ2-2, with TRBD2 identical over 8 bases. CDR1 and CDR2 from the germline V gene are MNHEY and SMNVEV (reference sequence). The CDR3 covers 15 residues. Trimming took 7 bases from V and 4 from J; bases not matched to a gene: 8. In DNA, the CDR3 is TGTGCCAGCACCCCTACCGGGAGGGCCACCGGGGAGCTGTTTTTT. It translates to CASTPTGRATGELFF.

This chain connects TRBV2 to TRBJ1-4; no firm D call. Germline CDR1 is SNHLY and CDR2 is FYNNEI. The V end was cut by 4 bases, the J end by 7 bases, with 13 bases between. The CDR3 loop spans 14 amino acids. The chain's CDR3 is CASSGRLEGEKLFF. The DNA of the CDR3 is TGTGCCAGCAGTGGGAGGTTGGAAGGTGAAAAACTGTTTTTT.

This clone was seen only once. V and J are TRBV15 and TRBJ2-7; 8 nucleotides line up with TRBD2. Unmatched junction bases numbered 8, after V lost 1 base and J lost 6 bases. CDR1 and CDR2 from the germline V gene are LNHNV and YYDKDF (reference sequence). The CDR3 loop spans 15 amino acids. CDR3 in amino acids: CATSRGTGGRPEQYF. The CDR3 nucleotides read TGTGCCACCAGCAGAGGAACGGGAGGGCGACCCGAGCAGTACTTC.

V and J are TRBV6-5 and TRBJ1-4, with D tentatively TRBD1 (5 bases). V shed 8 bases and J shed 8 bases, with 15 bases lying between them. The CDR3 extends over 13 amino acids. Germline V gives CDR1 MNHEY, CDR2 SVGAGI. In nucleotides, the CDR3 is TGTGCCAGCGACTGCAGGGTCTGGGAAAAACTGTTTTTT. The encoded protein is CASDCRVWEKLFF.

The rearrangement uses TRBV6-6 and TRBJ2-1; 9 positions agree with TRBD2. Per germline, CDR1 MNHNY and CDR2 SVGAGI (reference sequence). V lost 3 bases, J lost 5 bases, and 5 bases stayed unmatched. The CDR3 contains 15 residues. The CDR3 nucleotides are TGTGCCAGCAGTTATGCGAGCGGGAGGAACAATGAGCAGTTCTTC. Amino acid sequence: CASSYASGRNNEQFF.

This chain links TRBV5-6 with TRBJ2-3, with a weak D call TRBD2 (5 bases). The CDR3 runs 14 residues. The V end was cut by 3 bases, the J end by 2 bases, with 10 bases between. CDR1 is SGHDT and CDR2 is YYEEEE in the germline V gene. The CDR3: CASSSPGSTDTQYF. CDR3 nucleotide sequence: TGTGCCAGCAGCTCGCCGGGGTCCACAGATACGCAGTATTTT.

The chain links TRBV19 to TRBJ2-5; D may be TRBD1 (7 bases). The CDR3 is 15 amino acids. Germline CDR1 and CDR2: LNHDA and SQIVND (reference sequence). V lost 5 bases and J lost 2, with 15 bases in between. The CDR3 loop reads CASSGGTVKQETQYF. CDR3 bases: TGTGCCAGTAGTGGCGGGACAGTCAAACAAGAGACCCAGTACTTC.

The rearrangement joins TRBV7-3 to TRBJ1-1, with no clear D. V was shortened by 5 bases and J by 3 bases, with 16 bases between the two germline ends. The germline V gene encodes CDR1 SGHTA and CDR2 FQGTGA. The CDR3 is 15 amino acids. CDR3 DNA: TGTGCCAGCAGCCCCACGGGAACAGACGACACTGAAGCTTTCTTT. Translated, it gives CASSPTGTDDTEAFF.